The clone carrying this TCR beta chain was counted many times. This sample is part of a study of human T cells and chemical hapten exposure. Overall study: The patch tests put 0.01% DPC on the skin of the upper back and were read 6 days later. The patients were mostly female; they had alopecia areata, totalis or universalis.

TCRdb called the RACE reads again in MiXCR, with one record for every CDR3 protein. The data show 60,000 to 80,000 distinct CDR3 sequences, about 7% seen once. Trimming removed 4 bases from V and 7 bases from J, with 14 bases in between. The CDR3 contains 14 residues. CDR1 MNHEY and CDR2 SVGEGT come from the germline V gene. The time point here: pre-sensitization, week 0. The treatment was: therapeutic diphenylcyclopropenone sensitization with weekly scalp DPC. It was from unfractionated whole blood that total RNA was extracted. The TCR comes from a woman aged 25 to 39 with alopecia areata. Some clones in this sample may be carry-over from other donors' samples. The chain carries TRBV6-2 or TRBV6-3 and TRBJ1-5, with D maybe TRBD1 (5 bases). The specimen was whole blood, collected in connection with sensitization to the hapten diphenylcyclopropenone (DPC). The chain's CDR3 is CASSSGPHDQPQHF. The DNA for the CDR3 is TGTGCCAGCAGTTCGGGGCCCCACGACCAGCCCCAGCATTTT.